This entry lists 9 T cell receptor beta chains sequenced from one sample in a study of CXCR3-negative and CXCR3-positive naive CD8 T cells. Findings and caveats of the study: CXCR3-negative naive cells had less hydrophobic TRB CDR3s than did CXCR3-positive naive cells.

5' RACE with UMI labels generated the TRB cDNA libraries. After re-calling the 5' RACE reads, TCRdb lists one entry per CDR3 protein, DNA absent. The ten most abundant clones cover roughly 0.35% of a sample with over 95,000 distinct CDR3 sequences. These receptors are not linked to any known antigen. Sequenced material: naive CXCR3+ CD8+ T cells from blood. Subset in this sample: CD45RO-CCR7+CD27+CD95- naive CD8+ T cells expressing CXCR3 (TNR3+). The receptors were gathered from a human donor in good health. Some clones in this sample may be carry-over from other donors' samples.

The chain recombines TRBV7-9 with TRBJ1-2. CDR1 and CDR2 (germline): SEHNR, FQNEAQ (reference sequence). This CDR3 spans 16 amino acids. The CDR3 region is CASSLAGAPPNYGYTF.

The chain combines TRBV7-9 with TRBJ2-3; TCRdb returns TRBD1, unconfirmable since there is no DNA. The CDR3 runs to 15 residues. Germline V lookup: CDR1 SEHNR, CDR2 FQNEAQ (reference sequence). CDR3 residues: CASSLGQAYPDTQYF. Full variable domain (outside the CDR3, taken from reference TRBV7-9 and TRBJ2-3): DTGVSQNPRHKITKRGQNVTFRCDPISEHNRLYWYRQTLGQGPEFLTYFQNEAQLEKSRLLSDRFSAERPKGSFSTLEIQRTEQGDSAMYLCASSLGQAYPDTQYFGPGTRLTVL.

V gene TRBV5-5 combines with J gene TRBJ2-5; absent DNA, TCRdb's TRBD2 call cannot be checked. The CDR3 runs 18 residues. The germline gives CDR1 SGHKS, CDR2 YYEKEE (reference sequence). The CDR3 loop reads CASSFRFGLAGDSETQYF. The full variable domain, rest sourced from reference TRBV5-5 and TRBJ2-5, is DAGVTQSPTHLIKTRGQQVTLRCSPISGHKSVSWYQQVLGQGPQFIFQYYEKEERGRGNFPDRFSARQFPNYSSELNVNALLLGDSALYLCASSFRFGLAGDSETQYFGPGTRLLVL.

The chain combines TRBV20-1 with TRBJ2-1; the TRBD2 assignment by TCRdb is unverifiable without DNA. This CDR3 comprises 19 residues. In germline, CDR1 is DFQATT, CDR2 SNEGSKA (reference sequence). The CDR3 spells CSARAPSGIAEYSYNEQFF.

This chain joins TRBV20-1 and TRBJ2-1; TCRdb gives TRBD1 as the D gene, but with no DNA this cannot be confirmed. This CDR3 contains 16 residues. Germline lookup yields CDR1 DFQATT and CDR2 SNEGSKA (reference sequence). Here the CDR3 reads CSAYTTETTRPNEQFF.

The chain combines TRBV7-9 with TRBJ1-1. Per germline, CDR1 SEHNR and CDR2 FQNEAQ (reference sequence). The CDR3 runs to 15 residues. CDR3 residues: CASRSDSGTTNKAFF.

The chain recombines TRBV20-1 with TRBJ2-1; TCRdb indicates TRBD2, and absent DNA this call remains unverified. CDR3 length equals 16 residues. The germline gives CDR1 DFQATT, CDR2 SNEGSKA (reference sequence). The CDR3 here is CSARDGGGGPLNEQFF.

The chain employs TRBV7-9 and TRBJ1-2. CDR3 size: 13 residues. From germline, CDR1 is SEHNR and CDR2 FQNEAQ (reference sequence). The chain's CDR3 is CASSSRDGYGYTF.

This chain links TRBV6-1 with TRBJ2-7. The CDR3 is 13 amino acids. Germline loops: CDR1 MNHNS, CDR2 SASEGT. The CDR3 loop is CASRKGFYYEQYF.